One and the same sample provided the 14 T cell receptor beta chains below, sequenced in a study of spatial heterogeneity in lung cancer. Regarding time point: blood at routine non-recurrence follow-up after resection. Each CDR3 protein is one row after TCRdb ran MiXCR on the 5' RACE reads. The table shows about 94,000 distinct CDR3 sequences, with roughly a fifth occurring only once. The input for sequencing was PBMCs, taken at follow-up. These receptor sequences come from a male donor with early-stage non-small cell lung cancer.

This clonotype was recorded at least ten times. The rearrangement uses TRBV30 and TRBJ2-6; D unresolved. Germline V CDR1 and CDR2: GTSNPN, SVGIG (reference sequence). CDR3 length: 13 amino acids. V lost 7 bases to trimming and J lost 1 base, with 8 bases between them. The CDR3 nucleotides are TGTGCCTCGCCCGGGTCTGGGGCCAACGTCCTGACTTTC. Translation: CASPGSGANVLTF.

As DNA, the CDR3 is TGCAGTGCTTTGGGACAGGGGAAAGAGACCCAGTACTTC. The encoded protein is CSALGQGKETQYF. The genes are TRBV20-1 and TRBJ2-5; 10 nucleotides match TRBD1. Germline trimming cut 5 bases from V and 3 bases from J; bases unmatched to any gene: 3. Per germline, CDR1 DFQATT and CDR2 SNEGSKA (reference sequence). This CDR3 comprises 13 residues.

A few counts support this clonotype. This chain uses TRBV10-3 with TRBJ1-5; D not resolved. V shed 6 bases and J shed 2 bases, with 14 bases lying between them. Per the germline V gene, CDR1 is ENHRY and CDR2 is SYGVKD. The CDR3 is made up of 15 amino acids. CDR3 nucleotide sequence: TGTGCCATCAGCGCAGACAATATGGGCAATCAGCCCCAGCATTTT. Translated: CAISADNMGNQPQHF.

This clonotype was detected a few times. The rearrangement uses TRBV24-1 and TRBJ1-2, with 7 bases that match TRBD1. This CDR3 is 17 amino acids long. J lost 4 bases, V lost 3 bases, and 13 bases had no gene match. Germline CDR1 is KGHDR and CDR2 is SFDVKD. The CDR3 bases are TGTGCCACCAGTGATCCAAAACAGGGGTTGAAAGCCTATGGCTACACCTTC. Protein sequence: CATSDPKQGLKAYGYTF.

The V call is TRBV20-1, the J call TRBJ2-1; the match to TRBD1 covers 7 bases. With V trimmed by 0 bases and J by 9 bases, 8 bases remained unmatched. CDR3 length equals 14 residues. Germline CDR1 and CDR2: DFQATT and SNEGSKA (reference sequence). The CDR3 sequence: CSAREIWDSFEQFF. The CDR3, as DNA: TGCAGTGCTAGAGAAATCTGGGACAGTTTTGAGCAGTTCTTC.

V usage is TRBV7-3 and J usage is TRBJ1-1; D may be TRBD1 (5 bases). Trimming removed 2 bases from V and 0 bases from J, with 10 bases in between. This CDR3 region has 15 residues. Germline V gene lookup returns CDR1 SGHTA and CDR2 FQGTGA. For the CDR3, the DNA is TGTGCCAGCAGCTTAGATAGACAGTTGAACACTGAAGCTTTCTTT. Its protein is CASSLDRQLNTEAFF. Drawing the rest from reference TRBV7-3 and TRBJ1-1, the complete variable domain is GAGVSQTPSNKVTEKGKYVELRCDPISGHTALYWYRQSLGQGPEFLIYFQGTGAADDSGLPNDRFFAVRPEGSVSTLKIQRTERGDSAVYLCASSLDRQLNTEAFFGQGTRLTVV.

This chain connects TRBV20-1 to TRBJ2-1, with D possibly being TRBD1 (6 bases). V shed 5 bases and J shed 12 bases, with 11 bases lying between them. The CDR3 loop spans 10 amino acids. CDR1 is DFQATT, CDR2 SNEGSKA, per germline (reference sequence). The CDR3 sequence is CSAQQGSQFF. CDR3 DNA: TGCAGTGCTCAACAGGGTTCGCAGTTCTTC.

This clonotype was seen a few times. The chain carries TRBV7-2 and TRBJ2-1; 8 bases line up with TRBD2. The V gene end was trimmed by 8 bases and the J gene end by 9 bases; junction bases not matched to a gene: 9. The CDR3 has 13 amino acids. Germline V gene data show CDR1 as SGHTA and CDR2 as FQGNSA. DNA for the CDR3: TGTGCCAGCGGCAGTAAAGCGGGAGTTGAGCAGTTCTTC. This gives the protein CASGSKAGVEQFF.

The rearrangement joins TRBV5-1 to TRBJ2-1, with a possible D match to TRBD2 (5 bases). Germline V gene sequence: CDR1 SGHRS, CDR2 YFSETQ. The CDR3 spans 13 residues. Trimming shortened V by 4 bases and J by 7 bases, and 12 bases separated the two germline ends. The CDR3 loop reads CASSGSARNEQFF. CDR3 coding DNA: TGCGCCAGCAGCGGGAGCGCCCGGAATGAGCAGTTCTTC.

The chain has TRBV6-1 and TRBJ1-2, with 8 bases aligning to TRBD1. Germline values: CDR1 MNHNS, CDR2 SASEGT. The CDR3 is made up of 15 amino acids. J was trimmed by 4 bases and V by 2 bases; bases with no gene match: 6. The CDR3 nucleotides are TGTGCCAGCAGTGAACGACAGGGGACGGTCTATGGCTACACCTTC. Translated, it gives CASSERQGTVYGYTF.

The gene calls are TRBV7-9 and TRBJ1-1; 8 positions match TRBD1. V shed 2 bases, J shed 5 bases, and the junction held 4 bases outside the gene matches. The CDR3 runs 14 residues. Germline V CDR1 and CDR2: SEHNR, FQNEAQ (reference sequence). The CDR3 bases are TGTGCCAGCAGCTTACGACAGGGGAGAACTGAAGCTTTCTTT. Encoded protein: CASSLRQGRTEAFF.

This chain joins TRBV11-2 and TRBJ2-3; TRBD2 matches at 10 bases. The ends lost 2 bases at V and 1 base at J; junction bases unmatched: 12. The CDR3 length is 19 residues. The germline CDR1 and CDR2 sequences are SGHAT and FQNNGV. CDR3: CASSLRAPSGSTRTDTQYF. The CDR3 nucleotides are TGTGCCAGCAGCTTAAGAGCGCCTAGCGGGAGTACCCGCACAGATACGCAGTATTTT.

This chain joins TRBV5-1 and TRBJ2-5, with 9 bases identical to TRBD2. This CDR3 region has 16 residues. The V and J ends lost 3 bases and 1 base, in that order; junction bases with no gene match: 7. CDR1 and CDR2 from the germline V gene are SGHRS and YFSETQ. CDR3 region: CASSWGTSSPQETQYF. In DNA form, the CDR3 reads TGCGCCAGCAGCTGGGGGACTAGCTCCCCCCAAGAGACCCAGTACTTC.

A few counts support this clonotype. The chain joins TRBV27 to TRBJ2-6; no clear D gene. Trimming left V 7 bases short and J 0 bases short, with 4 bases between. The CDR3 runs to 13 residues. Germline loops: CDR1 MNHEY, CDR2 SMNVEV (reference sequence). CDR3 loop: CASTSSGANVLTF. Written as DNA, the CDR3 is TGTGCCAGCACTAGCTCTGGGGCCAACGTCCTGACTTTC.